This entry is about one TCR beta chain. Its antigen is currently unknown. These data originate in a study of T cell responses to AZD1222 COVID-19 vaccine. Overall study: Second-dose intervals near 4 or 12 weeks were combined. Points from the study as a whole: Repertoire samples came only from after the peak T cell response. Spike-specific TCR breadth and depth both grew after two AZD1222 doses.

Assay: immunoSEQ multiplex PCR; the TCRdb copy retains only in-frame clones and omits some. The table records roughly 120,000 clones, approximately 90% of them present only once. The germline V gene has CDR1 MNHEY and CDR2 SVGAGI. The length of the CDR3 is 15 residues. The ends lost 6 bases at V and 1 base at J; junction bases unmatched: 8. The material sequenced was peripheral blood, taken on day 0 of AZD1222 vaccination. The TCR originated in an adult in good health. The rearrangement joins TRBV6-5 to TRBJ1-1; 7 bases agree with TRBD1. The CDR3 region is CASRVGTVGNTEAFF. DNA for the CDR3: TGTGCCAGCAGAGTCGGGACAGTAGGGAACACTGAAGCTTTCTTT.